These 27 T cell receptor beta chains came from one sample sequenced in a study of T cells in Graves' hyperthyroidism and ophthalmopathy. The investigators amplified TCR beta CDR3 regions from RNA transcripts. The HTBI primer set was used in a first-round RT-PCR of the TCR CDR3. MiXCR, run by TCRdb on the multiplex PCR reads, gives a single entry per CDR3 protein. The data hold under 65,000 distinct CDR3 sequences, with about 57% observed a single time. What was sequenced was blood. These receptors originate from a woman in her fifties or sixties with Graves' ophthalmopathy.

A remark on this clonotype: The CDR3 does not end in the conserved phenylalanine or tryptophan, so this is likely a read error. This rearrangement joins TRBV20-1 to TRBJ2-5; a possible D gene is TRBD1 (5 bases). The germline V gene encodes CDR1 DFQATT and CDR2 SNEGSKA (reference sequence). The CDR3 sequence is 15 residues long. Trimming left V 3 bases short and J 5 bases short, with 19 bases between. The CDR3 region has the DNA TGCAGTGCTAGGGATATCCAGGGTCGTGTGGAGACCCAGTACCTC. It codes for CSARDIQGRVETQYL.

This clonotype came up many times. This chain links TRBV20-1 with TRBJ2-6; the D is unclear. The V end lost 2 bases, the J end lost 1 base, and 12 bases lay between the germline ends. The germline gives CDR1 DFQATT, CDR2 SNEGSKA (reference sequence). CDR3 length: 16 residues. The CDR3 sequence is CSARSSTASGANVLTF. The CDR3 DNA reads TGCAGTGCTAGATCGTCTACGGCTTCTGGGGCCAACGTCCTGACTTTC.

V and J are TRBV7-2 and TRBJ2-5; D not certain. The germline gives CDR1 SGHTA, CDR2 FQGNSA. The CDR3 extends over 15 amino acids. The V end lost 1 base, the J end lost 9 bases, and 18 bases lay between the germline ends. The CDR3 reads CASSLDYHVGEAQYF. CDR3 nucleotide sequence: TGTGCCAGCAGCTTAGACTACCACGTGGGTGAGGCCCAGTACTTC.

Turning to this clonotype: This CDR3 fails to terminate in the conserved phenylalanine or tryptophan, so it likely reflects a read error. No DNA is shown, since the ends of the CDR3 on it are uncertain; the CDR3 is the one TCRdb lists. The chain recombines TRBV7-2 with TRBJ2-7. The germline CDR1 and CDR2 sequences are SGHTA and FQGNSA. The CDR3 is 8 residues long, counting both termini. CDR3 amino acids: CASSLVGR.

This chain joins TRBV7-9 and TRBJ2-2, with unresolved D. Deletions cut 6 bases from V and 10 bases from J, with 18 bases between. Germline CDR1 reads SEHNR; CDR2 reads FQNEAQ (reference sequence). The CDR3 is 14 residues long. CDR3 nucleotides: TGTGCCAGCAGTTCAAGGACCGGACCGTCGGAGCTGTTTTTT. The encoded protein is CASSSRTGPSELFF.

This rearrangement joins TRBV6-5 to TRBJ1-2; D gene unclear. The CDR3 totals 13 residues. The germline V and J ends were trimmed by 0 bases and 3 bases, with 5 bases remaining between them. Germline V lookup: CDR1 MNHEY, CDR2 SVGAGI. For the CDR3, the DNA is TGTGCCAGCAGTTACTCGGTGGACTATGGCTACACCTTC. Its translation is CASSYSVDYGYTF.

This clonotype showed up many times. The rearrangement joins TRBV20-1 to TRBJ1-4, with D unclear. V was cut by 4 bases and J by 0 bases, with 12 bases left in between. From germline, CDR1 is DFQATT and CDR2 SNEGSKA (reference sequence). The CDR3 is 15 residues long. Written as DNA, the CDR3 is TGCAGTGCTAAGGGATCATCCTCAACTAATGAAAAACTGTTTTTT. It encodes CSAKGSSSTNEKLFF.

This chain joins TRBV20-1 and TRBJ1-5, with D unresolved. The ends were cut back, 3 bases at V and 6 bases at J, with 9 bases in the middle. The CDR3 contains 12 residues. CDR1 is DFQATT, CDR2 SNEGSKA, per germline (reference sequence). CDR3 in amino acids: CSAREGGQPQHF. CDR3 sequence (DNA): TGCAGTGCTAGGGAAGGAGGTCAGCCCCAGCATTTT.

This clonotype was counted at least ten times. The chain links TRBV5-1 to TRBJ2-7; TRBD2 matches at 7 bases. V trimming: 4 bases; J trimming: 1 base; junction bases outside the gene matches: 11. This CDR3 comprises 16 residues. Per the germline V gene, CDR1 is SGHRS and CDR2 is YFSETQ. CDR3 sequence (DNA): TGCGCCAGCAGCGAGAACGATGTCGGGGGGTCCTACGAGCAGTACTTC. Encoded protein: CASSENDVGGSYEQYF. Full variable domain (outside the CDR3, taken from reference TRBV5-1 and TRBJ2-7): KAGVTQTPRYLIKTRGQQVTLSCSPISGHRSVSWYQQTPGQGLQFLFEYFSETQRNKGNFPGRFSGRQFSNSRSEMNVSTLELGDSALYLCASSENDVGGSYEQYFGPGTRLTVT.

Sample share makes this clonotype medium-sized (0.01 to 0.1%). The genes are TRBV15 and TRBJ2-2, with 7 bases identical to TRBD1. CDR3 length: 14 amino acids. Germline V gene data show CDR1 as LNHNV and CDR2 as YYDKDF (reference sequence). The ends lost 4 bases at V and 3 bases at J; junction bases unmatched: 2. As DNA, the CDR3 is TGTGCCACCAGCAAAGGGGGCGACACCGGGGAGCTGTTTTTT. This codes for CATSKGGDTGELFF.

In its sample, this clonotype was seen a few times. The V and J genes are TRBV7-2 and TRBJ2-2, with D unclear. Germline-derived CDR1 and CDR2 are SGHTA and FQGNSA. The CDR3 covers 16 residues. V gave up 2 bases and J gave up 0 bases, with 10 bases separating them. The CDR3: CASSLFATANTGELFF. CDR3 sequence (DNA): TGTGCCAGCAGCTTATTCGCCACAGCGAACACCGGGGAGCTGTTTTTT.

V gene TRBV7-3 combines with J gene TRBJ2-5; 8 positions agree with TRBD1. Trimming at V came to 9 bases and at J to 7 bases, leaving 10 bases not matched to a gene. Germline V gives CDR1 SGHTA, CDR2 FQGTGA. The CDR3 has 13 residues. CDR3 sequence (DNA): TGTGCCAGTAGCCCGACAGGGGTCGTGACCCAGTACTTC. It specifies CASSPTGVVTQYF.

This clonotype is judged medium-sized. The chain uses TRBV24-1 and TRBJ2-5; no reliable D call. V was clipped by 2 bases and J by 5 bases, with 8 bases between them. Germline V gene lookup returns CDR1 KGHDR and CDR2 SFDVKD. The CDR3 is made up of 13 amino acids. CDR3 residues: CATSDSGPETQYF. For the CDR3, the DNA is TGTGCCACCAGTGATTCCGGACCGGAGACCCAGTACTTC.

This clonotype was seen only a few times. J is TRBJ2-3 and V is TRBV10-1; perhaps D is TRBD1 or TRBD2 (6 bases each). CDR1 is WNHNN and CDR2 is SYGVQD in the germline V gene (reference sequence). This CDR3 comprises 15 residues. Trimming took off 6 bases at V and 6 bases at J, with 19 bases between the two ends. The CDR3 DNA is TGCGCCAGCAGCCCCGGGGGCGAGGGACGGGATACGCAGTATTTT. This gives the protein CASSPGGEGRDTQYF.

Within the sample, this clonotype is medium-sized (0.01 to 0.1%). This chain joins TRBV29-1 and TRBJ2-1; 14 nucleotides align to TRBD2. CDR3 size: 14 residues. Germline loops: CDR1 SQVTM, CDR2 ANQGSEA. V dropped 6 bases and J dropped 8; count of bases not matched to a gene: 6. The CDR3 region is CSVAGTSGRHEQFF. The CDR3 DNA reads TGCAGCGTCGCCGGGACTAGCGGGAGACATGAGCAGTTCTTC.

The sample holds many counts of this clonotype. The rearrangement uses TRBV4-1 and TRBJ1-4, with TRBD1 identical over 11 bases. This CDR3 spans 15 amino acids. The V and J ends lost 0 bases and 7 bases, in that order; junction bases with no gene match: 1. Germline V gene data show CDR1 as MGHRA and CDR2 as YSYEKL. CDR3 loop: CASSQDGTGGEKLFF. The CDR3 DNA sequence: TGCGCCAGCAGCCAAGATGGGACAGGGGGTGAAAAACTGTTTTTT.

The genes are TRBV5-5 and TRBJ2-1; 8 nucleotides agree with TRBD1. J lost 6 bases, V lost 2 bases, and 13 bases had no gene match. The germline CDR1 and CDR2 sequences are SGHKS and YYEKEE (reference sequence). The CDR3 extends over 17 amino acids. CDR3: CASSFEDRASRPNEQFF. In DNA form, the CDR3 reads TGTGCCAGCAGCTTCGAGGACAGGGCTAGTCGACCCAATGAGCAGTTCTTC.

The rearrangement joins TRBV7-3 to TRBJ2-5; D gene uncertain. Trimming cost V 4 bases and J 9 bases, with 6 bases left between them. This CDR3 spans 10 amino acids. In germline, CDR1 is SGHTA, CDR2 FQGTGA. CDR3 region: CASSSGPQYF. CDR3 nucleotides: TGTGCCAGCAGCTCCGGGCCCCAGTACTTC.

Regarding this clonotype: Sequence at one end of the junction differs from germline and may be a read error. The V and J genes are TRBV29-1 and TRBJ1-3; the D is unclear. This CDR3 has 14 amino acids. Germline V gives CDR1 SQVTM, CDR2 ANQGSEA. The chain's CDR3 is CSVEERSVGNTIYF. The CDR3 region has the DNA TGCAGCGTTGAAGAAAGGTCAGTGGGAAACACTATATATTTT.

J is TRBJ2-7 and V is TRBV5-1; unclear D gene. The CDR3 covers 12 residues. Germline CDR1 SGHRS, CDR2 YFSETQ. Trimming pared 6 bases from V and 7 bases from J, leaving 14 bases between. CDR3 sequence (DNA): TGCGCCAGCAACAAAGAACATCAGGAGCAGTACTTC. This codes for CASNKEHQEQYF.

The chain uses TRBV25-1 and TRBJ2-2; D may be TRBD1 or TRBD2 (5 bases each). The germline V gene has CDR1 MGHDK and CDR2 SYGVNS. Trimming removed 1 base at V and 2 bases at J, with 20 bases between. CDR3 length: 19 amino acids. The CDR3 region is CASSESYWDGEGNTGELFF. CDR3 in DNA: TGTGCCAGCAGTGAATCGTACTGGGACGGAGAAGGTAACACCGGGGAGCTGTTTTTT. The full variable domain, in which reference TRBV25-1 and TRBJ2-2 provide the parts outside the CDR3, is EADIYQTPRYLVIGTGKKITLECSQTMGHDKMYWYQQDPGMELHLIHYSYGVNSTEKGDLSSESTVSRIRTEHFPLTLESARPSHTSQYLCASSESYWDGEGNTGELFFGEGSRLTVL.

The chain combines TRBV5-1 with TRBJ1-4; 9 bases are a match to TRBD1. J gave up 4 bases and V 4 bases, and 2 bases lay outside the gene matches. This CDR3 spans 14 amino acids. Germline V lookup: CDR1 SGHRS, CDR2 YFSETQ. The CDR3 spells CASSATGGNEKLFF. CDR3 DNA: TGCGCCAGCAGCGCGACAGGGGGTAATGAAAAACTGTTTTTT. Based on the CDR3 plus reference TRBV5-1 and TRBJ1-4, the full variable domain is KAGVTQTPRYLIKTRGQQVTLSCSPISGHRSVSWYQQTPGQGLQFLFEYFSETQRNKGNFPGRFSGRQFSNSRSEMNVSTLELGDSALYLCASSATGGNEKLFFGSGTQLSVL.

A note on this clonotype: This may stem from a read error, because a much larger clone lies one nucleotide away. The chain is built from TRBV27 and TRBJ1-1, with D hard to call. The CDR3 is 13 residues long. V lost 3 bases to trimming and J lost 5 bases, with 10 bases between them. Germline assignment: CDR1 MNHEY and CDR2 SMNVEV (reference sequence). In DNA form, the CDR3 reads TGTGCCAGCAGTTTTCGGGTGGTGACTGAAGCTTTCTTT. Protein sequence: CASSFRVVTEAFF.

This chain joins TRBV27 and TRBJ2-1, with TRBD1 matching over 12 bases. CDR3 length: 17 amino acids. Germline CDR1 and CDR2: MNHEY and SMNVEV (reference sequence). V lost 2 bases, J lost 1 base, and 3 bases stayed unmatched. The CDR3 is CASSLGTGGLSYNEQFF. The CDR3 DNA follows: TGTGCCAGCAGTTTAGGGACAGGGGGCTTATCCTACAATGAGCAGTTCTTC.

This clonotype was detected many times. The chain's CDR3 is CASSLDTNEKLFF. The CDR3 DNA reads TGCGCCAGCAGCTTGGACACAAATGAAAAACTGTTTTTT. The chain is built from TRBV5-1 and TRBJ1-4; D gene uncertain. Germline values: CDR1 SGHRS, CDR2 YFSETQ. CDR3 length: 13 residues. Trimming removed 0 bases at V and 5 bases at J, with 5 bases between.

This clonotype was observed at least ten times. The chain links TRBV6-5 to TRBJ1-1, with 7 bases that match TRBD1. V shed 0 bases and J 4 bases; nucleotides not matched to a gene: 5. Germline V gene sequence: CDR1 MNHEY, CDR2 SVGAGI. The CDR3 length is 15 residues. Here the CDR3 reads CASSYSGEGATEAFF. The CDR3, as DNA: TGTGCCAGCAGTTACTCAGGGGAGGGGGCCACTGAAGCTTTCTTT.

In regard to this clonotype: Without the conserved terminal phenylalanine or tryptophan, this CDR3 likely stems from a read error. The chain recombines TRBV7-6 with TRBJ1-1, with unresolved D. The length of the CDR3 is 13 residues. The germline V gene has CDR1 SGHVS and CDR2 FNYEAQ. The V gene lost 5 bases and the J gene lost 6 bases, with 13 bases spanning the gap. In DNA form, the CDR3 reads TGTGCCAGCAGCCCACATGAGAGCGCTGAAGCTTTCATT. Its protein product is CASSPHESAEAFI.